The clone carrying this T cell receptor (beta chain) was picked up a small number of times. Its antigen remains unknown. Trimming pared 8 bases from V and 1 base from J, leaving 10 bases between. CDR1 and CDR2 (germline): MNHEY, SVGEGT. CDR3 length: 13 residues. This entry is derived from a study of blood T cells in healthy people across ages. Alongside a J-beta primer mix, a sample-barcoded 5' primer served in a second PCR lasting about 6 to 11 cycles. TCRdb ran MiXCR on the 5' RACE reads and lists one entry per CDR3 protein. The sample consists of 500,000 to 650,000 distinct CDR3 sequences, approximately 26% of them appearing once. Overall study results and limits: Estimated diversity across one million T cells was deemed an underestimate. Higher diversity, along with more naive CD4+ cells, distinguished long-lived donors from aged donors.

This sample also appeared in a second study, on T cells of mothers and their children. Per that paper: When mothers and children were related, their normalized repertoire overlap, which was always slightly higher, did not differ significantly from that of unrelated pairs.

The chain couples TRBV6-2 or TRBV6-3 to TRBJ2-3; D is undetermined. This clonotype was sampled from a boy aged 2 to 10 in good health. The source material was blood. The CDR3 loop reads CASGIWGTDTQYF. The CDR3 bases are TGTGCCAGCGGCATCTGGGGCACAGATACGCAGTATTTT.